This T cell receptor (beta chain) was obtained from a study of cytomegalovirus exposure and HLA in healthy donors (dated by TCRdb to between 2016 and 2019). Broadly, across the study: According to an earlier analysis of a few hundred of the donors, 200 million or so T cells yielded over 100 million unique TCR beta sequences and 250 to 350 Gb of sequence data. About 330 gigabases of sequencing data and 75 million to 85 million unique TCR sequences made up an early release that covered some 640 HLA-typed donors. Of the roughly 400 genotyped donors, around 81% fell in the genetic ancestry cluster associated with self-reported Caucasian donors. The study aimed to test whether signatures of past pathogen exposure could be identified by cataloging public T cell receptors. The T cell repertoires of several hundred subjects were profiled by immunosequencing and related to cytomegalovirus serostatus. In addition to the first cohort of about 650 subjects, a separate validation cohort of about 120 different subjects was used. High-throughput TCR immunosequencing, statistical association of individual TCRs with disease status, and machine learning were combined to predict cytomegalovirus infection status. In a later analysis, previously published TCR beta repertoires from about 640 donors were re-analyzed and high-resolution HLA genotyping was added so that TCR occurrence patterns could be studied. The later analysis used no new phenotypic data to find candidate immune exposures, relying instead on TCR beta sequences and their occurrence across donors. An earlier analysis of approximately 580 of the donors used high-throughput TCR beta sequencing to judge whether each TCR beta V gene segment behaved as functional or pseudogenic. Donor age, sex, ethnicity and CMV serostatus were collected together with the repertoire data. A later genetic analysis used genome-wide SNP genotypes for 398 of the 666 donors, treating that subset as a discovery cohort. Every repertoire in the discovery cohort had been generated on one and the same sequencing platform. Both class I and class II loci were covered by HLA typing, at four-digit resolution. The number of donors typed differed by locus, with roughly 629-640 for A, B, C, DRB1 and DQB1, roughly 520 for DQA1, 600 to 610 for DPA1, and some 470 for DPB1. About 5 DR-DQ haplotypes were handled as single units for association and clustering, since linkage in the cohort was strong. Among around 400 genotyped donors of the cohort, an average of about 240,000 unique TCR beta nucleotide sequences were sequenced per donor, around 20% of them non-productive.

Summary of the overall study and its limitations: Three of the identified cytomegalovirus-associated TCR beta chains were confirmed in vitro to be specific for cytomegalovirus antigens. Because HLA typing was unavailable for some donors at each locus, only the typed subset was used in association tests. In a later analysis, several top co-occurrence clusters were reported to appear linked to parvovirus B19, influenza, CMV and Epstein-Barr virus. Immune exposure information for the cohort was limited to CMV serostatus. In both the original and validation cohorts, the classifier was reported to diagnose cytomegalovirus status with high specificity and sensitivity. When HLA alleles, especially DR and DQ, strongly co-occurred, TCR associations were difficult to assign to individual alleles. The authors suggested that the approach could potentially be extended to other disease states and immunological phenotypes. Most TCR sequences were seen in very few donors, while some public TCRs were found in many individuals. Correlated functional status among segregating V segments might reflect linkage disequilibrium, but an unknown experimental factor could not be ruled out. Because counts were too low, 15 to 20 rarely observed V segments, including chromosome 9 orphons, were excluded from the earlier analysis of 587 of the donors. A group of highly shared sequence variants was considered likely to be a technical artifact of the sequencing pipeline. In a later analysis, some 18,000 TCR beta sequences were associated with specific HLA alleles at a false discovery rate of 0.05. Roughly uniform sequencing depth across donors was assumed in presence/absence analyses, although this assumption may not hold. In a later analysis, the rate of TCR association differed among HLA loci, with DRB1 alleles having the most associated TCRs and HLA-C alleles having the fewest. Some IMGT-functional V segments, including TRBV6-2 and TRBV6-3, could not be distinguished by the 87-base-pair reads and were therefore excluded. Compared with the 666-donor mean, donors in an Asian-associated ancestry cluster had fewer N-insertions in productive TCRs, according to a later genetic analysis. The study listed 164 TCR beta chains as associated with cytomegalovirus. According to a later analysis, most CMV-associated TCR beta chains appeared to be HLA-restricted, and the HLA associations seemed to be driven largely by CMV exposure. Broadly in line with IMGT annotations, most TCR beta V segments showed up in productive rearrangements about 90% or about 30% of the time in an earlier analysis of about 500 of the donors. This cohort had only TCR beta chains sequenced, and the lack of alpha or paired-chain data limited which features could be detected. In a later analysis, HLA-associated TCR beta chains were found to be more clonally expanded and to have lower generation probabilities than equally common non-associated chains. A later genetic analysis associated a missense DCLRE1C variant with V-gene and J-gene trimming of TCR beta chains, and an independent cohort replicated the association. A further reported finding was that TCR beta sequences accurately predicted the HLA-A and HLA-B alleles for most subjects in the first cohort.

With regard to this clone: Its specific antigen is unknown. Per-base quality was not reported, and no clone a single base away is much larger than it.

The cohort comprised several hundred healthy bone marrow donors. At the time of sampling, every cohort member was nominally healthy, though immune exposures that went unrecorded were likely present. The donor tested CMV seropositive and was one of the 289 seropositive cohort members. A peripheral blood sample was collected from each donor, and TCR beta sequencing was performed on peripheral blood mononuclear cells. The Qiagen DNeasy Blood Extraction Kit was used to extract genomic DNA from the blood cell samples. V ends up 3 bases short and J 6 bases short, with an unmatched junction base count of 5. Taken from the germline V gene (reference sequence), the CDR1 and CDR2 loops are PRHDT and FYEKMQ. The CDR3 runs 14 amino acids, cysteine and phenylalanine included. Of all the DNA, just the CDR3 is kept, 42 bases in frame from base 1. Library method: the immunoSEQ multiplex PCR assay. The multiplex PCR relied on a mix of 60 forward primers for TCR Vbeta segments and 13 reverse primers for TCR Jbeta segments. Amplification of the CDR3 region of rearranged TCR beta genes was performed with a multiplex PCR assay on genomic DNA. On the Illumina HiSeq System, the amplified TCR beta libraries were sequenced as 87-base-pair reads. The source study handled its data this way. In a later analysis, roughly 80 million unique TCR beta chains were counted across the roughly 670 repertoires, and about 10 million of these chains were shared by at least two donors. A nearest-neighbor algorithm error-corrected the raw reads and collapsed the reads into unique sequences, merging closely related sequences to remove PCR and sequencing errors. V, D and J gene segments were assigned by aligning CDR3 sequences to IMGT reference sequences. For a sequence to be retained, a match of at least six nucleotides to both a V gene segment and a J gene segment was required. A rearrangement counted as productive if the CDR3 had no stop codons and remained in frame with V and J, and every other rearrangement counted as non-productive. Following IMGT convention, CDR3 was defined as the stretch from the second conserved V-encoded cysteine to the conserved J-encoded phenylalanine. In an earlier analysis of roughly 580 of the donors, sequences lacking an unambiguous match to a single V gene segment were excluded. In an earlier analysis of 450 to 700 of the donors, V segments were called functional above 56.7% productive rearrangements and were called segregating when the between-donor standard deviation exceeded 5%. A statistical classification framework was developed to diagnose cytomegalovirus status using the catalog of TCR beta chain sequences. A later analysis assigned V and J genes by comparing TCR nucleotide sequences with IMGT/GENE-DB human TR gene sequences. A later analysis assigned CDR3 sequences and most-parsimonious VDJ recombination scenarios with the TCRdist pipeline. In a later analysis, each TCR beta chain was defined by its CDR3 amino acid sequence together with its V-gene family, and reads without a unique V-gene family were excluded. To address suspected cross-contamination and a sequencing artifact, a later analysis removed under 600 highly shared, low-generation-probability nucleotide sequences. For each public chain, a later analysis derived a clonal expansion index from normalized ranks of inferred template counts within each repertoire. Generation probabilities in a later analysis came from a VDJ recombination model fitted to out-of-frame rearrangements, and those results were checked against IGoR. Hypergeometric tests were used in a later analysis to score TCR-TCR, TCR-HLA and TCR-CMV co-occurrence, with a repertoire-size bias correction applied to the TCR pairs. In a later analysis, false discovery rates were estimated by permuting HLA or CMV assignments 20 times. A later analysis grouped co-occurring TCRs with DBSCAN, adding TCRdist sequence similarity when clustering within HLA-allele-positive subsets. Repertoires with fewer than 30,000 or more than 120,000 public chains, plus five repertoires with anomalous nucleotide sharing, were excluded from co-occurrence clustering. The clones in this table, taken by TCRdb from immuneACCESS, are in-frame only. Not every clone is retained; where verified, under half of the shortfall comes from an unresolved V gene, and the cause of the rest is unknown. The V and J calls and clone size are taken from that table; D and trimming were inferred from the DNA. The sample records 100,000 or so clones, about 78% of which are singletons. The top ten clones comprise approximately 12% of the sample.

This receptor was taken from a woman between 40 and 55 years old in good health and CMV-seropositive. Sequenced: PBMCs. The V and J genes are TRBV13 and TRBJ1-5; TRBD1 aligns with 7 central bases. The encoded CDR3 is CASSFRQGGQPQHF. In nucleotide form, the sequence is TGTGCCAGCAGCTTCAGACAGGGAGGTCAGCCCCAGCATTTT.